This T cell receptor (beta chain) was recorded in a study of molecular identifiers for immune sequencing clone quantification. Libraries from naive CD8 cells were generated from approximately 22,000 to 940,000 sorted cells (with 10%, 30% or 50% RNA). The study, taken as a whole, reports: Under 1% of molecules in naive cells, but over 99% of effector molecules, belonged to clones above 20 RNA copies. Single-cell amounts of spiked Jurkat TCR RNA were reportedly detectable among approximately 1 million naive cells.

Listed TCR primers, together with previously described methods, were used for the bulk TCR libraries. In TCRdb, the PCR reads were re-called with MiXCR into one record per CDR3 protein. The sample yields about 10,000 distinct CDR3 sequences, about 18% seen once. The CDR3 extends over 12 amino acids. V shed 5 bases and J shed 5 bases, with 6 bases lying between them. Germline assignment: CDR1 SEHNR and CDR2 FQNEAQ (reference sequence). In its sample, this clonotype ranks as medium-sized. Its target is unknown. V and J are TRBV7-9 and TRBJ2-2; D is undetermined. The receptor was isolated from a human donor in good health. Some libraries in this study had Jurkat cell RNA spiked in. The specimen was naive CD8+ T cells from blood, with Jurkat cell RNA spiked in. The subset is: FACS-sorted CD8+CD4-CCR7+CD45RA+ naive T cells. The CDR3 region is CASSLQTGELFF. CDR3 DNA: TGTGCCAGCAGCCTACAAACCGGGGAGCTGTTTTTT.